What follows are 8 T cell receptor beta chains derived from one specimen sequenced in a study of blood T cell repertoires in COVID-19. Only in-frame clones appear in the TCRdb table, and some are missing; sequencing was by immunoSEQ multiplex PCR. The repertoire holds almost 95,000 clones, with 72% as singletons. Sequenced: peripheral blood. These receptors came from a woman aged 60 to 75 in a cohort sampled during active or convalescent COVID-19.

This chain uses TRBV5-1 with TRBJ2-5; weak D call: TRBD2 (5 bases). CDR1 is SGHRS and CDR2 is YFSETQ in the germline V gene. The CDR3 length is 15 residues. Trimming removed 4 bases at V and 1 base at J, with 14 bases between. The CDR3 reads CASSRFGEPQETQYF. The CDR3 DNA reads TGCGCCAGCAGCCGATTCGGGGAACCCCAAGAGACCCAGTACTTC.

CDR3 bases: TGTGCCAGCAGTCCACACTCTGGGGCCAACGTCCTGACTTTC. Its translation: CASSPHSGANVLTF. The rearrangement uses TRBV25-1 and TRBJ2-6; no reliable D call. Germline CDR1 and CDR2: MGHDK and SYGVNS. The V end was cut by 5 bases, the J end by 0 bases, with 5 bases between. This CDR3 region has 14 residues.

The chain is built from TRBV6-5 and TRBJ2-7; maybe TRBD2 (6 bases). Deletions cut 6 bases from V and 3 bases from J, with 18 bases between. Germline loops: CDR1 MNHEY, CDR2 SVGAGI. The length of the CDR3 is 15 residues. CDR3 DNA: TGTGCCAGCAGCAACTGGGGAGGAGGGAGCTACGAGCAGTACTTC. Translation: CASSNWGGGSYEQYF.

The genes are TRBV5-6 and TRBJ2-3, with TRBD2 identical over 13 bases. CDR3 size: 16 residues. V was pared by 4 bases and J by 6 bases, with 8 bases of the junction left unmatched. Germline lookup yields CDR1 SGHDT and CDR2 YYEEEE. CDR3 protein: CASSPGTSGAWDTQYF. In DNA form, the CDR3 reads TGTGCCAGCAGCCCGGGGACTAGCGGGGCGTGGGATACGCAGTATTTT.

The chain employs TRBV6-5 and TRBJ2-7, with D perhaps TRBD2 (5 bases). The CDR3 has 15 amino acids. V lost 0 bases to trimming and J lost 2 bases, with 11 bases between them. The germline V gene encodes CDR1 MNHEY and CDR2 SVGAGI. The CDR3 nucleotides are TGTGCCAGCAGTTACTCGTGGGGAGAAACCTACGAGCAGTACTTC. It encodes CASSYSWGETYEQYF.

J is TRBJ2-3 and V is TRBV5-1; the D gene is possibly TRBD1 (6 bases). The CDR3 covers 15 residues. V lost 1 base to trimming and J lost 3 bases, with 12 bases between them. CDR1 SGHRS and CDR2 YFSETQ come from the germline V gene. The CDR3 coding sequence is TGCGCCAGCAGCTTGAGAGGGGGTGGTACAGATACGCAGTATTTT. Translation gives CASSLRGGGTDTQYF.

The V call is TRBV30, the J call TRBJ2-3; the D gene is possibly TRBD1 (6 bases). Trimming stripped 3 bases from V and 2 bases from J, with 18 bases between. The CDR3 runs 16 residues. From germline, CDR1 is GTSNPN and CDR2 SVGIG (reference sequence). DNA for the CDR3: TGTGCCTGGAGGAGACCGAGACAGGCCCCCACAGATACGCAGTATTTT. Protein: CAWRRPRQAPTDTQYF.

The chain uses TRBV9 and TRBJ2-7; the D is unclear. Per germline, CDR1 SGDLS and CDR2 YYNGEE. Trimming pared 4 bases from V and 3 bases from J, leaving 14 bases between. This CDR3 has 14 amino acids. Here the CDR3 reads CASSPDMSYYEQYF. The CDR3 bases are TGTGCCAGCAGCCCCGACATGTCTTACTACGAGCAGTACTTC.